The sequence of this T cell receptor (beta chain) was determined in a study of T cell responses to AZD1222 COVID-19 vaccine. General study points: A reported finding is that nearly half of spike-specific TCRs target unmutated variant regions.

This CDR3 has 16 amino acids. V was trimmed by 5 bases and J by 6 bases, leaving 23 bases between them. Germline V gene data show CDR1 as SGHAT and CDR2 as FQNNGV. The assay was immunoSEQ multiplex PCR, and TCRdb's table has in-frame clones only and misses some. The sample holds some 200,000 clones, approximately 93% seen once. As for this clone: Antigen unknown.

This sample comprised peripheral blood, obtained 28 days after the second AZD1222 dose. V and J are TRBV11-2 and TRBJ2-7; possibly TRBD1 or TRBD2 for D (5 bases each). This TCR was recovered from an adult who received the AZD1222 COVID-19 vaccine. Here the CDR3 DNA reads TGTGCCAGCAGCCGATACCGGGACGAAAAGATCGGCGAGCAGTACTTC. It yields the protein CASSRYRDEKIGEQYF.